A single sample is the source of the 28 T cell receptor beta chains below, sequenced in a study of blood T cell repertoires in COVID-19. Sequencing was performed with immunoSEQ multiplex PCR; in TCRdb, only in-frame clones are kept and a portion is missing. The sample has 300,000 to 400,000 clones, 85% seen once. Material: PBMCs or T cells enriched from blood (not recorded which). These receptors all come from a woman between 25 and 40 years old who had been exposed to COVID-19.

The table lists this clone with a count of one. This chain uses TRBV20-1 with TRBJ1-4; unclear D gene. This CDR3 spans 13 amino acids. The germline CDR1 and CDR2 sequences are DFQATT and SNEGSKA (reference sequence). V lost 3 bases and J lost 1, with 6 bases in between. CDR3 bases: TGCAGTGCTAGTGGCGTAACTAATGAAAAACTGTTTTTT. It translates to CSASGVTNEKLFF.

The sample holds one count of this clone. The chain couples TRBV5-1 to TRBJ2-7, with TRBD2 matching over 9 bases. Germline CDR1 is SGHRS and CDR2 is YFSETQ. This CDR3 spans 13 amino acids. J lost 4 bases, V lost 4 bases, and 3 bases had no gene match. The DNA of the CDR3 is TGCGCCAGCAGCGACACTAGCGGGTACGAGCAGTACTTC. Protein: CASSDTSGYEQYF. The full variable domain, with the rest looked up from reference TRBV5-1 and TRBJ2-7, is KAGVTQTPRYLIKTRGQQVTLSCSPISGHRSVSWYQQTPGQGLQFLFEYFSETQRNKGNFPGRFSGRQFSNSRSEMNVSTLELGDSALYLCASSDTSGYEQYFGPGTRLTVT.

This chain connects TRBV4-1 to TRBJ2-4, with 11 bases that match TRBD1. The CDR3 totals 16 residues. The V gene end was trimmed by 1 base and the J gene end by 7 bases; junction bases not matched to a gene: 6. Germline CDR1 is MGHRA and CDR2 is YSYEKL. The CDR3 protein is CASSQVGTGGGNIQYF. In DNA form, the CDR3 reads TGCGCCAGCAGCCAAGTCGGGACAGGGGGGGGGAACATTCAGTACTTC.

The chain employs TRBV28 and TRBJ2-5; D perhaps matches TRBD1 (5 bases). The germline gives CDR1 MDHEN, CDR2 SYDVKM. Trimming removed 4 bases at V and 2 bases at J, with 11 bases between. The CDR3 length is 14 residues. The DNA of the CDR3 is TGTGCCAGCAGTTACGCAGGGCAGCAAGAGACCCAGTACTTC. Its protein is CASSYAGQQETQYF.

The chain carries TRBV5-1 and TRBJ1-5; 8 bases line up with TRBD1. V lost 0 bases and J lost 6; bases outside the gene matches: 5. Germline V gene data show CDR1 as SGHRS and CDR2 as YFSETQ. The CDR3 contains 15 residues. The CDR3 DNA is TGCGCCAGCAGCTTGGACAGGGGGGAGGGTCAGCCCCAGCATTTT. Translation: CASSLDRGEGQPQHF.

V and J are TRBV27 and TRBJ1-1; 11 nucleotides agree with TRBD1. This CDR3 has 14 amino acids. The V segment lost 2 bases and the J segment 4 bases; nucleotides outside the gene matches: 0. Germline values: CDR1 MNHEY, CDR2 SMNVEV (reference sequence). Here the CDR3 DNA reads TGTGCCAGCAGTTTAGGGACAGGGGGCACTGAAGCTTTCTTT. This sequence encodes CASSLGTGGTEAFF.

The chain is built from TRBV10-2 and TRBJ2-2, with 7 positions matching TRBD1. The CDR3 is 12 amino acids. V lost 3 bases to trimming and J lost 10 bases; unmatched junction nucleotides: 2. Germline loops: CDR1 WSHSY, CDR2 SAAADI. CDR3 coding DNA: TGCGCCAGCAGTGATACAGGGGTGGAGCTGTTTTTT. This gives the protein CASSDTGVELFF.

CDR3 protein: CASSVQGNYGYTF. The CDR3 DNA reads TGTGCCAGCAGTGTCCAGGGAAACTATGGCTACACCTTC. The chain uses TRBV2 and TRBJ1-2, with D possibly being TRBD1 (5 bases). The V end lost 4 bases, the J end lost 2 bases, and 8 bases lay between the germline ends. The CDR3 covers 13 residues. Germline-derived CDR1 and CDR2 are SNHLY and FYNNEI.

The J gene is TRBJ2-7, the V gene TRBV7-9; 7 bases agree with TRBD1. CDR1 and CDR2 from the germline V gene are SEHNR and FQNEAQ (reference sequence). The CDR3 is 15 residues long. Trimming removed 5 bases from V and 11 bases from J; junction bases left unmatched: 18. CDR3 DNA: TGTGCCAGCAGCCGTTTACAGGGGTCGGAGTCTAAAGAGTACTTC. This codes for CASSRLQGSESKEYF.

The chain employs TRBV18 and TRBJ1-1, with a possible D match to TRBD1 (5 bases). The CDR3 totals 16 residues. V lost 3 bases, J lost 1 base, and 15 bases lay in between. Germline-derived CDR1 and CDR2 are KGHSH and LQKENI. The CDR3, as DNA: TGTGCCAGCTCACCTTCGGAGGGAAGGGGGAACACTGAAGCTTTCTTT. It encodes CASSPSEGRGNTEAFF.

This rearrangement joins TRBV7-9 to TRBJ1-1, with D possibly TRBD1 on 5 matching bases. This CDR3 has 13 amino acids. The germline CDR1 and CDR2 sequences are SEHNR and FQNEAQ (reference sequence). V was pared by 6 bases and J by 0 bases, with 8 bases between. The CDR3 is CASREGLNTEAFF. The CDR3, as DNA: TGTGCCAGCAGGGAGGGGTTGAACACTGAAGCTTTCTTT.

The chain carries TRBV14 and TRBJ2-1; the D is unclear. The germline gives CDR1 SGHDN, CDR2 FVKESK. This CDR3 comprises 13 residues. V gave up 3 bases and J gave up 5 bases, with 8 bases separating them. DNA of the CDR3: TGTGCCAGCAGCCATACACAGAACAATGAGCAGTTCTTC. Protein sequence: CASSHTQNNEQFF. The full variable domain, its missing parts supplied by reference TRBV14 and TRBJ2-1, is EAGVTQFPSHSVIEKGQTVTLRCDPISGHDNLYWYRRVMGKEIKFLLHFVKESKQDESGMPNNRFLAERTGGTYSTLKVQPAELEDSGVYFCASSHTQNNEQFFGPGTRLTVL.

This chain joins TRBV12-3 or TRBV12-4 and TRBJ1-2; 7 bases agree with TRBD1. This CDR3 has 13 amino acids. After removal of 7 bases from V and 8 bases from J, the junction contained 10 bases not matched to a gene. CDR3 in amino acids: CASTIGQARGYTF. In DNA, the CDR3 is TGTGCCAGCACCATAGGACAGGCAAGGGGCTACACCTTC.

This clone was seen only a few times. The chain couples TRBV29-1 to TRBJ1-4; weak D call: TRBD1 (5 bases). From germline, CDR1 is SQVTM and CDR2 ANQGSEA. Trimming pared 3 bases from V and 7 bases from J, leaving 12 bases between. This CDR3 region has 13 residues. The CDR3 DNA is TGCAGCGTTGATTCAGGGAATAGTGAAAAACTGTTTTTT. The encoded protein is CSVDSGNSEKLFF. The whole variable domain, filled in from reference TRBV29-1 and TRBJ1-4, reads SAVISQKPSRDICQRGTSLTIQCQVDSQVTMMFWYRQQPGQSLTLIATANQGSEATYESGFVIDKFPISRPNLTFSTLTVSNMSPEDSSIYLCSVDSGNSEKLFFGSGTQLSVL.

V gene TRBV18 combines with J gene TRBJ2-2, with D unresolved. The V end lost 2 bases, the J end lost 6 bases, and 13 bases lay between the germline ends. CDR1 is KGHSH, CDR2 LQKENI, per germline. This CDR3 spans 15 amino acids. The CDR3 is CASSPNEGVAGELFF. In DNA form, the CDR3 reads TGTGCCAGCTCACCAAACGAAGGAGTGGCCGGGGAGCTGTTTTTT.

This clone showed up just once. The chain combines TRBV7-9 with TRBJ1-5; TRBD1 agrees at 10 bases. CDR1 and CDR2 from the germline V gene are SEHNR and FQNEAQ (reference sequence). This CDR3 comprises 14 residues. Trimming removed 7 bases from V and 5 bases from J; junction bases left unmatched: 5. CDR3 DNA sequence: TGTGCCAGCACGGGACAGGGGCCGCATCAGCCCCAGCATTTT. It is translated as CASTGQGPHQPQHF.

This chain's CDR3 is CATSRVRGRSEQYF. CDR3 coding DNA: TGTGCCACCAGCAGAGTTAGAGGCCGGAGCGAGCAGTACTTC. V usage is TRBV15 and J usage is TRBJ2-7; D call uncertain. Looked up from germline, CDR1 is LNHNV and CDR2 is YYDKDF (reference sequence). Between the trimmed V and J ends, which lost 1 base and 6 bases, there was a span of 13 bases. This CDR3 region has 14 residues.

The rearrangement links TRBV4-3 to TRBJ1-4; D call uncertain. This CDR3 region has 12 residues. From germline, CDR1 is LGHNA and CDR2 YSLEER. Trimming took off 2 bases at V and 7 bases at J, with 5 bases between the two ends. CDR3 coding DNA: TGCGCCAGCAGCCAATGGAGTGAAAAACTGTTTTTT. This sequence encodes CASSQWSEKLFF.

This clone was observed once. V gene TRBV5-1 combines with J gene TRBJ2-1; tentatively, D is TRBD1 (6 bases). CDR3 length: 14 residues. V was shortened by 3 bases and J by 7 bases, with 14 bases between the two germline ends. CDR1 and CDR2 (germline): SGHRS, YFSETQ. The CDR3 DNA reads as TGCGCCAGCAGCTGGGACACGCAAACTAATGAGCAGTTCTTC. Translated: CASSWDTQTNEQFF. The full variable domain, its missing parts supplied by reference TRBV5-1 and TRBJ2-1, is KAGVTQTPRYLIKTRGQQVTLSCSPISGHRSVSWYQQTPGQGLQFLFEYFSETQRNKGNFPGRFSGRQFSNSRSEMNVSTLELGDSALYLCASSWDTQTNEQFFGPGTRLTVL.

CDR3 DNA: TGCGCCAGCAGCCAAGCCCCATCCCAGCAGTTCTTC. Its translation is CASSQAPSQQFF. J is TRBJ2-1 and V is TRBV4-3; D uncertain. Trimming stripped 1 base from V and 11 bases from J, with 9 bases between. The germline CDR1 and CDR2 sequences are LGHNA and YSLEER. The CDR3 is 12 amino acids.

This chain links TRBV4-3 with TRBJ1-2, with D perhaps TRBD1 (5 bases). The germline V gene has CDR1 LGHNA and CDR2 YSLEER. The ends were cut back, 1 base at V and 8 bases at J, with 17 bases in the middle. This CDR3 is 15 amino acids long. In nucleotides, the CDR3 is TGCGCCAGCAGCCAAGCCTCCGGGGGTCTACAGGGCTACACCTTC. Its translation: CASSQASGGLQGYTF.

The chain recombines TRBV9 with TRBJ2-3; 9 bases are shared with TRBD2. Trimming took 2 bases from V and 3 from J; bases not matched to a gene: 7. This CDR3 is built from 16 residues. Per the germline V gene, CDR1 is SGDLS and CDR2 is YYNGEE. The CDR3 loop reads CASSVYSGSSTDTQYF. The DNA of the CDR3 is TGTGCCAGCAGCGTTTATAGCGGGAGTTCAACAGATACGCAGTATTTT.

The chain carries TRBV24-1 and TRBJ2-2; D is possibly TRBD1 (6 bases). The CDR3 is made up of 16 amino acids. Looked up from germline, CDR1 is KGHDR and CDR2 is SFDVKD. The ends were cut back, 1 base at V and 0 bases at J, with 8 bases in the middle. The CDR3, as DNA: TGTGCCACCAGTGATTTTGACAGGCCGAACACCGGGGAGCTGTTTTTT. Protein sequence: CATSDFDRPNTGELFF.

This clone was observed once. DNA of the CDR3: TGTGCCAGCAGCCTTACAGGGGGTCGGTATGAAAAACTGTTTTTT. This codes for CASSLTGGRYEKLFF. The genes are TRBV14 and TRBJ1-4, with 8 bases lining up with TRBD1. Germline CDR1 and CDR2: SGHDN and FVKESK. The CDR3 extends over 15 amino acids. The junction had 7 bases not matched to a gene; V was cut back by 4 bases and J by 6 bases.

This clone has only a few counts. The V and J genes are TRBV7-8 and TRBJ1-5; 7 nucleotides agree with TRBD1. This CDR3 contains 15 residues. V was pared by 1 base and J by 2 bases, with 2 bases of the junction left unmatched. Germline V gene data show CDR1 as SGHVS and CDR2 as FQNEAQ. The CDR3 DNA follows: TGTGCCAGCAGCTTAGTTGACAGGGGCAATCAGCCCCAGCATTTT. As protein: CASSLVDRGNQPQHF. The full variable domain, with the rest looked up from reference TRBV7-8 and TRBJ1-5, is GAGVSQSPRYKVAKRGQDVALRCDPISGHVSLFWYQQALGQGPEFLTYFQNEAQLDKSGLPSDRFFAERPEGSVSTLKIQRTQQEDSAVYLCASSLVDRGNQPQHFGDGTRLSIL.

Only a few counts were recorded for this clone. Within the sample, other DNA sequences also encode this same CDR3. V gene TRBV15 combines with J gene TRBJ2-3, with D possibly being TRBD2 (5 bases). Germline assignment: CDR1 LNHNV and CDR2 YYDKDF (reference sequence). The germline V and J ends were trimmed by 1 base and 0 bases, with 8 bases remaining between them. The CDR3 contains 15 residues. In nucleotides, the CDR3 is TGTGCCACCAGCAGAGGAGGGCTAAGCACAGATACGCAGTATTTT. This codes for CATSRGGLSTDTQYF.

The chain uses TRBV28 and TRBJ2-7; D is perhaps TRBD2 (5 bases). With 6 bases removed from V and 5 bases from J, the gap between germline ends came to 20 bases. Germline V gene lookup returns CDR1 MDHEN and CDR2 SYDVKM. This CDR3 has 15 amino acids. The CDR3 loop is CASSVSSAGRDEQYF. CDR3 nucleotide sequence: TGTGCCAGCAGCGTATCGTCGGCGGGTCGCGACGAGCAGTACTTC.

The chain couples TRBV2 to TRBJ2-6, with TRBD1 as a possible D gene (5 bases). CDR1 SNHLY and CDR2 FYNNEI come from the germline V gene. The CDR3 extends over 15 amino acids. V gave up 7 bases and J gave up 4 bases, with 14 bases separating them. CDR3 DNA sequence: TGTGCCAGCATCCTTGGGGCTGGCGGGGCCAACGTCCTGACTTTC. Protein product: CASILGAGGANVLTF.